This T cell receptor beta chain was identified during a study of shared clonotypes between healthy human individuals. Every subset's genomic DNA went evenly onto several immunoSEQ plates. It was on ten immunoSEQ deep assay plates that unsorted PBMC DNA was sequenced. The method was immunoSEQ multiplex PCR; TCRdb's version includes in-frame clones alone and lacks a portion of them. The sample records about 500,000 clones, around 77% being singletons. The V gene's germline CDR1 is SGHTA and CDR2 FQGNSA. The CDR3 is 17 amino acids. V was clipped by 4 bases and J by 0 bases, with 16 bases between them. J is TRBJ1-3 and V is TRBV7-2; a possible D gene is TRBD1 (5 bases). This TCR came from a woman aged 35 to 49 in good health. Some clones in this sample may be carry-over from other donors' samples. Sequenced material: PBMCs. In DNA, the CDR3 is TGTGCCAGCAGCTCACGTACCGGGACCAGCTCTGGAAACACCATATATTTT. It is translated as CASSSRTGTSSGNTIYF.